This T cell receptor (beta chain) was recovered during a study of cytomegalovirus exposure and HLA in healthy donors (dated by TCRdb to about 2017). For the study in its entirety: In an earlier analysis of several hundred of the donors, 250 to 300 Gb of sequence data and 90 million to 120 million unique TCR beta sequences from 180 million or so T cells were reported. Approximately 300 gigabases of sequencing data and around 85 million unique TCR sequences made up an early release that covered approximately 650 HLA-typed donors. Among the roughly 400 genotyped donors, around 81% belonged to the genetic ancestry cluster associated with self-reported Caucasian donors. The aim of the study was to test whether cataloging public T cell receptors could identify signatures of past pathogen exposure. The study profiled the T cell repertoires of 550 to 700 subjects by immunosequencing and related them to cytomegalovirus serostatus. Besides the first cohort of under 700 subjects, a separate validation cohort made up of over 95 different subjects was used. High-throughput TCR immunosequencing, statistical association of individual TCRs with disease status, and machine learning were combined to predict cytomegalovirus infection status. To study patterns of TCR occurrence, a later analysis re-analyzed previously published TCR beta repertoires from hundreds of donors and added high-resolution HLA genotyping. Rather than using new phenotypic data, the later analysis identified candidate immune exposures from TCR beta sequences and from how often those sequences occurred across donors. An earlier analysis of around 640 of the donors used high-throughput TCR beta sequencing to judge whether each TCR beta V gene segment behaved as functional or pseudogenic. Donor age, sex, ethnicity and CMV serostatus were collected together with the repertoire data. A later genetic analysis used genome-wide SNP genotypes for about 65% of the 666 donors, treating that subset as a discovery cohort. Every discovery cohort repertoire had been produced on one sequencing platform. HLA typing covered class I and class II loci at four-digit resolution. Typing coverage varied by locus: roughly 629-630 donors for A, B, C, DRB1 and DQB1; more than 500 for DQA1; over 600 for DPA1; approximately 450 for DPB1. About five DR-DQ haplotypes were treated as single units for association and clustering because of strong linkage in the cohort. Across about 370 genotyped donors of the cohort, an average of about 200,000 unique TCR beta nucleotide sequences per donor were sequenced, and 15% to 20% of those sequences were non-productive.

The receptor library was made with the immunoSEQ multiplex PCR assay. For the multiplex PCR, a mixture combining 60 forward primers for TCR Vbeta segments and 13 reverse primers for TCR Jbeta segments was used. A multiplex PCR assay on genomic DNA amplified the CDR3 region of rearranged TCR beta genes. The Illumina HiSeq System was used to sequence the amplified TCR beta libraries as 87-base-pair reads. The original pipeline was this. In a later analysis, 70 million to 95 million unique TCR beta chains were counted across the roughly 610 repertoires, and roughly 11 million of these chains were shared by at least two donors. Raw reads were error-corrected and collapsed into unique sequences by a nearest-neighbor algorithm in which closely related sequences were merged to remove PCR and sequencing errors. CDR3 sequences were aligned to IMGT reference sequences to assign V, D and J gene segments. Each retained sequence needed at least a six-nucleotide match to both a V gene segment and a J gene segment. Rearrangements were classified as productive when the CDR3 lacked stop codons and remained in frame with V and J, and all other rearrangements were classified as non-productive. CDR3 was defined by IMGT convention, running from the second conserved V-encoded cysteine to the conserved J-encoded phenylalanine. Sequences without an unambiguous match to a single V gene segment were excluded from the earlier analysis of several hundred of the donors. In an earlier analysis of 587 of the donors, a V segment was called functional when productive rearrangements were above 56.7%, and segregating when the standard deviation between donors exceeded 5%. A statistical classification framework was built to diagnose cytomegalovirus status from the catalog of TCR beta chain sequences. A later analysis assigned V and J genes by comparing TCR nucleotide sequences with IMGT/GENE-DB human TR gene sequences. Using the TCRdist pipeline, a later analysis assigned CDR3 sequences along with most-parsimonious VDJ recombination scenarios. In a later analysis, each TCR beta chain was defined by its CDR3 amino acid sequence together with its V-gene family, and reads lacking a unique V-gene family were excluded. As a way to deal with suspected cross-contamination and a sequencing artifact, a later analysis dropped 450 to 600 nucleotide sequences that were highly shared and had low generation probability. For each public chain, a later analysis derived a clonal expansion index from normalized ranks of inferred template counts within each repertoire. Generation probabilities in a later analysis came from a VDJ recombination model fitted to out-of-frame rearrangements, and those results were checked against IGoR. In a later analysis, TCR-TCR, TCR-HLA and TCR-CMV co-occurrence was scored with hypergeometric tests, and a repertoire-size bias correction was applied to TCR pairs. A later analysis estimated false discovery rates by permuting HLA or CMV assignments 20 times. In a later analysis, co-occurring TCRs were grouped with DBSCAN, and TCRdist sequence similarity was added when clustering was performed within HLA-allele-positive subsets. Repertoires with fewer than 30,000 or more than 120,000 public chains, plus five repertoires with anomalous nucleotide sharing, were excluded from co-occurrence clustering. TCRdb stores this immuneACCESS table with in-frame sequences only. Part of the clones is absent; in the studies checked, under half of the shortfall reflects unresolved V genes, and no reason is known for the rest. Clonal size and the V and J genes are those of that table, whereas D and trimming came from the DNA. The sample yields some 190,000 clones; about nine tenths were counted once. The ten largest clones add up to 1% to 1.5% of the sample.

Broad study findings and their caveats: A later analysis associated approximately 17,000 TCR beta sequences with specific HLA alleles at a false discovery rate of 0.05. This cohort had only TCR beta chains sequenced, and the lack of alpha or paired-chain data limited which features could be detected. The earlier analysis of 450 to 700 of the donors excluded roughly 17 rarely observed V segments, including chromosome 9 orphons, because counts were too low. The authors suggested that the approach could potentially be generalized to other disease states and immunological phenotypes. Strong co-occurrence of HLA alleles, especially DR and DQ, made assigning TCR associations to individual alleles difficult. While some public TCRs were present in many individuals, most TCR sequences turned up only very rarely across donors. In a later analysis, HLA-associated TCR beta chains showed more clonal expansion and lower generation probabilities than non-associated chains that were equally common. Because some donors lacked HLA typing at each locus, the association tests relied only on the typed subset. Cytomegalovirus status was reported to be diagnosed by the classifier with high specificity and sensitivity in both the original and validation cohorts. In the study, 150 to 200 TCR beta chains were listed as associated with cytomegalovirus. Several of the top co-occurrence clusters appeared to be linked to parvovirus B19, influenza, CMV and Epstein-Barr virus, according to a later analysis. According to a later analysis, most CMV-associated TCR beta chains appeared to be HLA-restricted, and the HLA associations seemed to be driven largely by CMV exposure. CMV serostatus was the only immune exposure information available for the cohort. Correlated functional status among segregating V segments might reflect linkage disequilibrium, but an unknown experimental factor could not be ruled out. In a later analysis, the rate of TCR association differed among HLA loci, with DRB1 alleles having the most associated TCRs and HLA-C alleles having the fewest. A further reported finding was that TCR beta sequences accurately predicted the HLA-A and HLA-B alleles for most subjects in the first cohort. A later genetic analysis reported fewer N-insertions in productive TCRs among donors in an Asian-associated ancestry cluster than the approximately 700-donor mean. The sequencing pipeline was judged likely to have produced a cluster of highly shared sequence variants as a technical artifact. Roughly uniform sequencing depth across donors was assumed in presence/absence analyses, although this assumption may not hold. In vitro tests confirmed that a few of the cytomegalovirus-associated TCR beta chains recognize cytomegalovirus antigens. Because the 87-base-pair reads could not distinguish some IMGT-functional V segments, including TRBV6-2 and TRBV6-3, those segments were excluded. A later genetic analysis associated a missense DCLRE1C variant with V-gene and J-gene trimming of TCR beta chains, and an independent cohort replicated the association. In an earlier analysis of more than 450 of the donors, most TCR beta V segments were observed in productive rearrangements about 87% or about 30% of the time, broadly matching IMGT annotations.

The cohort was made up of roughly 670 healthy bone marrow donors. All cohort members were sampled while nominally healthy, although unrecorded immune exposures were likely present. The donor tested CMV seronegative and was one of the 352 seronegative cohort members. Every donor gave a peripheral blood sample, and the peripheral blood mononuclear cells from that sample were used for TCR beta sequencing. Genomic DNA was extracted from the blood cell samples with the Qiagen DNeasy Blood Extraction Kit. Remarks on this clone: The antigen it binds to is not known. The input lacks base qualities; no much larger clone sits a single base away.

Trimming takes 8 bases from V and 0 bases from J, and the germline ends sit 12 bases apart. CDR1 SGHRS and CDR2 YFSETQ were looked up in the germline V gene. The CDR3 runs 15 amino acids, cysteine and phenylalanine included. Only CDR3 DNA is held: 45 bases, read in frame from base 1. The chain employs TRBV5-1 and TRBJ2-6, and possibly TRBD1, on 6 matching bases. Sequencing was performed on PBMCs. This sequence originates from a man aged 30-40 years in good health and CMV-seronegative. CDR3 sequence: CASDTGNSGANVLTF. The DNA sequence is TGCGCCAGTGACACAGGGAACTCTGGGGCCAACGTCCTGACTTTC.